The T cell receptor beta chain under discussion was sequenced for a study of T cell changes during pregnancy in multiple sclerosis. Germline assignment: CDR1 SGHAT and CDR2 FQDESV (reference sequence). V was clipped by 2 bases and J by 0 bases, with 10 bases between them. This CDR3 contains 15 residues. Only in-frame clones appear in the TCRdb table, and some are missing; sequencing was by immunoSEQ multiplex PCR. The data contain 80,000 to 130,000 clones, around 93% of them singletons. The sample holds one count of this clone. V is TRBV11-1 and J is TRBJ1-1, with D maybe TRBD1 (5 bases). The TCR comes from a female donor with multiple sclerosis, enrolled in a pregnancy study. The specimen was peripheral blood, collected before pregnancy. DNA for the CDR3: TGTGCCAGCAGCTTAAGGGGACTCATGAACACTGAAGCTTTCTTT. This codes for CASSLRGLMNTEAFF.